A single sample gave rise to the 19 T cell receptor beta chains below, sequenced in a study of shared clonotypes between healthy human individuals. Method: immunoSEQ multiplex PCR; TCRdb's copy keeps in-frame clones and lacks some. This sample has roughly 2.2 million clones; 90% to 95% occur once, and the top ten carry 0.35% to 0.45%. The sample was naive CD4+ T cells from PBMCs. Subset meaning: CD45RA+ positively selected. All receptors derive from a man aged 18-30 years in good health. Some clones in this sample may be carry-over from other donors' samples.

This clone was detected only once. The chain combines TRBV7-3 with TRBJ2-3; D uncertain. The CDR3 has 17 residues. CDR1 SGHTA and CDR2 FQGTGA come from the germline V gene. Trimming removed 1 base from V and 0 bases from J, with 14 bases in between. The CDR3 spells CASSLIGLATSTDTQYF. CDR3 sequence (DNA): TGTGCCAGCAGCTTAATCGGGCTGGCGACTAGCACAGATACGCAGTATTTT.

This clone was counted a few times. The J gene is TRBJ1-1, the V gene TRBV6-6; D not certain. This CDR3 has 13 amino acids. V lost 7 bases and J 4 bases, leaving 13 bases between the germline ends. Germline-derived CDR1 and CDR2 are MNHNY and SVGAGI (reference sequence). This CDR3 reads CASTSLGFTEAFF. In DNA, the CDR3 is TGTGCCAGCACCTCTCTGGGTTTCACTGAAGCTTTCTTT.

About this clone: Different DNA sequences within this sample yield the same CDR3. The rearrangement joins TRBV11-2 to TRBJ2-5, with D possibly matching TRBD2 (6 bases). V dropped 1 base and J dropped 2 bases, with 8 bases sitting between them. Germline V gene sequence: CDR1 SGHAT, CDR2 FQNNGV. This CDR3 spans 14 amino acids. CDR3 sequence (DNA): TGTGCCAGCAGCTTAGCTGGGGGGCAAGAGACCCAGTACTTC. It yields the protein CASSLAGGQETQYF.

This chain joins TRBV30 and TRBJ2-7; 13 bases are a match to TRBD2. CDR3 length: 18 residues. Germline V gene sequence: CDR1 GTSNPN, CDR2 SVGIG (reference sequence). V was clipped by 0 bases and J by 0 bases; unmatched bases: 8. The CDR3: CAWSVLAGGFGASYEQYF. CDR3 coding DNA: TGTGCCTGGAGTGTACTAGCGGGAGGGTTTGGGGCCTCCTACGAGCAGTACTTC.

The V gene is TRBV14, the J gene TRBJ2-1; TRBD1 agrees at 9 bases. The CDR3 consists of 16 residues. With 5 bases clipped from V and 4 bases from J, the junction kept 9 bases outside the gene matches. CDR1 and CDR2 (germline): SGHDN, FVKESK. CDR3 DNA: TGTGCCAGCAGCTCTGGAGGGACAGGGTATTACAATGAGCAGTTCTTC. Its translation is CASSSGGTGYYNEQFF.

The rearrangement joins TRBV6-6 to TRBJ2-7; tentatively, D is TRBD1 (6 bases). Germline-derived CDR1 and CDR2 are MNHNY and SVGAGI (reference sequence). The CDR3 has 13 residues. The ends were cut back, 5 bases at V and 2 bases at J, with 10 bases in the middle. The CDR3 loop is CASSDRTPYEQYF. In nucleotides, the CDR3 is TGTGCCAGCAGTGACAGGACGCCCTACGAGCAGTACTTC.

This sequence joins TRBV5-8 and TRBJ2-5; the match to TRBD2 covers 7 bases. The V and J ends lost 4 bases and 2 bases, in that order; junction bases with no gene match: 17. Germline CDR1 reads SGHTS; CDR2 reads YDEGEE. The CDR3 loop spans 18 amino acids. The CDR3 is CASSVGGGRRLPQETQYF. The CDR3 DNA reads TGTGCCAGCAGCGTCGGGGGAGGGAGACGACTGCCACAAGAGACCCAGTACTTC.

The V call is TRBV5-4, the J call TRBJ2-7, with 14 bases matching TRBD2. The CDR3 is 16 amino acids. The V and J ends lost 4 bases and 7 bases, in that order; junction bases with no gene match: 10. Per the germline V gene, CDR1 is SGHNT and CDR2 is YYREEE (reference sequence). In DNA, the CDR3 is TGTGCCAGCAGCGAAAGTGGGACTAGCGGGAGTAATGAGCAGTACTTC. Residues: CASSESGTSGSNEQYF. Combining the CDR3 with reference TRBV5-4 and TRBJ2-7 gives the whole variable domain ETGVTQSPTHLIKTRGQQVTLRCSSQSGHNTVSWYQQALGQGPQFIFQYYREEENGRGNFPPRFSGLQFPNYSSELNVNALELDDSALYLCASSESGTSGSNEQYFGPGTRLTVT.

This rearrangement joins TRBV9 to TRBJ1-1, with D hard to call. From germline, CDR1 is SGDLS and CDR2 YYNGEE. CDR3 length: 13 amino acids. Trimming pared 0 bases from V and 4 bases from J, leaving 7 bases between. The CDR3 reads CASSVGFLTEAFF. The CDR3 nucleotides are TGTGCCAGCAGCGTAGGCTTTCTCACTGAAGCTTTCTTT.

The V and J genes are TRBV5-1 and TRBJ1-1; possibly TRBD1 for D (6 bases). CDR1 SGHRS and CDR2 YFSETQ come from the germline V gene. The CDR3 totals 15 residues. The V end was cut by 3 bases, the J end by 1 base, with 13 bases between. As DNA, the CDR3 is TGCGCCAGCAGCTCCGGACAGTTGAGGAACACTGAAGCTTTCTTT. Its translation is CASSSGQLRNTEAFF.

The chain recombines TRBV6-1 with TRBJ2-3; 9 bases map to TRBD2. From germline, CDR1 is MNHNS and CDR2 SASEGT. CDR3 length equals 17 residues. The V gene end was trimmed by 0 bases and the J gene end by 2 bases; junction bases not matched to a gene: 6. Here the CDR3 DNA reads TGTGCCAGCAGTGAAGCCGGGCTAGCGGGACACACAGATACGCAGTATTTT. This translates into CASSEAGLAGHTDTQYF.

Concerning this clone itself: Other DNA sequences in the same sample also yield this CDR3. The chain links TRBV9 to TRBJ1-1; the D gene is possibly TRBD1 (5 bases). Germline loops: CDR1 SGDLS, CDR2 YYNGEE. This CDR3 is 16 amino acids long. V was cut by 3 bases and J by 1 base, with 16 bases left in between. Here the CDR3 reads CASSARGQGGNTEAFF. CDR3 nucleotide sequence: TGTGCCAGCAGCGCGAGGGGTCAGGGAGGGAACACTGAAGCTTTCTTT.

The CDR3 loop is CASSSSGGQGNTGELFF. CDR3 coding DNA: TGTGCCAGCAGTTCTTCCGGGGGACAGGGGAACACCGGGGAGCTGTTTTTT. The chain joins TRBV11-3 to TRBJ2-2; 9 bases line up with TRBD1. The ends lost 6 bases at V and 1 base at J; junction bases unmatched: 9. There are 17 residues in the CDR3. Germline-derived CDR1 and CDR2 are SGHNT and YENEEA.

The rearrangement joins TRBV5-1 to TRBJ2-5, with 8 bases fitting TRBD1. This CDR3 is 17 amino acids long. From germline, CDR1 is SGHRS and CDR2 YFSETQ. V was clipped by 0 bases and J by 2 bases; unmatched bases: 9. The CDR3 protein is CASSLGGQGGGQETQYF. The CDR3 DNA is TGCGCCAGCAGCTTGGGAGGACAGGGTGGAGGGCAAGAGACCCAGTACTTC.

A single count supports this clone. The chain carries TRBV18 and TRBJ2-2; 9 bases are a match to TRBD2. J lost 6 bases, V lost 6 bases, and 14 bases had no gene match. The CDR3 is 17 residues long. Germline lookup yields CDR1 KGHSH and CDR2 LQKENI. This chain's CDR3 is CASSRIPGLATAGELFF. In nucleotides, the CDR3 is TGTGCCAGCTCCCGAATTCCGGGACTAGCTACCGCCGGGGAGCTGTTTTTT.

The chain couples TRBV30 to TRBJ1-2; 10 bases are a match to TRBD1. The ends lost 4 bases at V and 8 bases at J; junction bases unmatched: 7. Germline CDR1 reads GTSNPN; CDR2 reads SVGIG (reference sequence). CDR3 length equals 13 residues. The CDR3 is CAWTTGTGEGYTF. CDR3 nucleotides: TGTGCCTGGACAACAGGGACAGGGGAAGGCTACACCTTC.

The V gene is TRBV5-4, the J gene TRBJ1-1; D not certain. CDR1 and CDR2 from the germline V gene are SGHNT and YYREEE (reference sequence). V gave up 0 bases and J gave up 5 bases, with 14 bases separating them. The CDR3 sequence is 15 residues long. The DNA of the CDR3 is TGTGCCAGCAGCTTGGCGGCGGTCCTGAGGACTGAAGCTTTCTTT. This sequence encodes CASSLAAVLRTEAFF.

This rearrangement joins TRBV10-3 to TRBJ1-4; tentative D call: TRBD1 (5 bases). Germline CDR1 and CDR2: ENHRY and SYGVKD. The CDR3 covers 16 residues. Trimming removed 0 bases from V and 7 bases from J, with 15 bases in between. This CDR3 is CAISESRGGLGEKLFF. The DNA for the CDR3 is TGTGCCATCAGTGAGTCCCGGGGGGGACTCGGTGAAAAACTGTTTTTT.

The V call is TRBV9, the J call TRBJ1-3, with D uncertain. The CDR3 sequence is 16 residues long. Germline CDR1 is SGDLS and CDR2 is YYNGEE. V was cut by 2 bases and J by 0 bases, with 12 bases left in between. This CDR3 reads CASSVTALPSGNTIYF. CDR3 DNA sequence: TGTGCCAGCAGCGTTACAGCCCTACCCTCTGGAAACACCATATATTTT.